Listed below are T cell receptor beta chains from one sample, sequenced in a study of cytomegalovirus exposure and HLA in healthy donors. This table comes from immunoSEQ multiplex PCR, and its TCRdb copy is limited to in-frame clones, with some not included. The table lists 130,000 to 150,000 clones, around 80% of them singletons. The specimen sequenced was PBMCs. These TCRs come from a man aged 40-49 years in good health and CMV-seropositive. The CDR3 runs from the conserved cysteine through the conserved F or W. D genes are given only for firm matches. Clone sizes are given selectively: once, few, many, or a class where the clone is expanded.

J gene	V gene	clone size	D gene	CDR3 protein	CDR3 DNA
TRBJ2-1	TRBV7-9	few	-	CASSPRDKYNEQFF	TGTGCCAGCAGCCCCCGGGACAAGTACAATGAGCAGTTCTTC
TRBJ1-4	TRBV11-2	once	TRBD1	CASSIGQGDVKLFF	TGTGCCAGCAGCATCGGACAGGGAGACGTAAAACTGTTTTTT
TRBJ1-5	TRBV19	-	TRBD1	CASAWTGINQPQHF	TGTGCCAGTGCCTGGACAGGGATCAATCAGCCCCAGCATTTT
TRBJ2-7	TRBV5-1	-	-	CASSLRAGPYEQYF	TGCGCCAGCAGCTTGAGGGCAGGGCCCTACGAGCAGTACTTC
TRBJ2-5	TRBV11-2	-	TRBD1	CASSPGQGVGETQYF	TGTGCCAGCAGCCCCGGACAGGGGGTTGGAGAGACCCAGTACTTC
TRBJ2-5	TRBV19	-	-	CASSFTSLLETQYF	TGTGCCAGTAGTTTCACTTCGTTGCTAGAGACCCAGTACTTC
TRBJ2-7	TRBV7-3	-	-	CASSLTGGSYEQYF	TGTGCCAGCAGCTTAACAGGGGGTTCCTACGAGCAGTACTTC
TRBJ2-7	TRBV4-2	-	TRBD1	CASSQEGEDRVVNEQYF	TGTGCCAGCAGCCAAGAGGGGGAGGACAGGGTGGTAAACGAGCAGTACTTC
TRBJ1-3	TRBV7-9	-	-	CSSSLHTIYF	TGTTCCAGCAGCCTTCACACCATATATTTT
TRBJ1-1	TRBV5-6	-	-	CASRMDRNTEAFF	TGTGCCAGCAGGATGGACAGGAACACTGAAGCTTTCTTT
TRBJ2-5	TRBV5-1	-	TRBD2	CASSLGLAGGLEETQYF	TGCGCCAGCAGCTTGGGACTAGCGGGAGGGTTAGAAGAGACCCAGTACTTC
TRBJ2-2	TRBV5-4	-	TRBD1	CASSQTGVTGELFF	TGTGCCAGCAGCCAAACAGGGGTCACCGGGGAGCTGTTTTTT
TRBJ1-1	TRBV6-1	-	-	CASTYRMNTEAFF	TGTGCCAGCACCTATCGAATGAACACTGAAGCTTTCTTT
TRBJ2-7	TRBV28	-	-	CASSFGDYEQYF	TGTGCCAGCAGTTTTGGTGACTACGAGCAGTACTTC
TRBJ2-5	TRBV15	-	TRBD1	CATSRDPAGGQETQYF	TGTGCCACCAGCAGAGATCCTGCAGGGGGCCAAGAGACCCAGTACTTC
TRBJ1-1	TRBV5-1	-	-	CASRFNREAFF	TGCGCCAGCAGGTTTAACAGGGAGGCTTTCTTT
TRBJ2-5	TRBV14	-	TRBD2	CASNSGGFKETQYF	TGTGCCAGCAATTCGGGAGGTTTTAAAGAGACCCAGTACTTC
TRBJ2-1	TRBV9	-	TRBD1	CASSINRGPYNEQFF	TGTGCCAGCAGCATCAACAGGGGGCCCTACAATGAGCAGTTCTTC
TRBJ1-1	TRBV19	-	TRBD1	CASSRTGNMGVTEAFF	TGTGCCAGTAGTAGGACAGGGAATATGGGTGTCACTGAAGCTTTCTTT
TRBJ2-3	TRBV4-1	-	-	CASSLPRGGVADTQYF	TGCGCCAGCAGCCTCCCTAGGGGGGGAGTCGCAGATACGCAGTATTTT
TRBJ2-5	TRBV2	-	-	CASSEEDWGTQYF	TGTGCCAGCAGTGAAGAGGACTGGGGGACCCAGTACTTC
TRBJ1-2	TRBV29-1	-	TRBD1	CSVGDRATNYGYTF	TGCAGCGTTGGGGACAGGGCTACTAACTATGGCTACACCTTC
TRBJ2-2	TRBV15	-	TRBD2	CATSREASGNGELFF	TGTGCCACCAGCAGAGAGGCTAGCGGGAACGGGGAGCTGTTTTTT
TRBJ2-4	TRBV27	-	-	CASTPSIVGENIQYF	TGTGCCAGCACCCCTTCTATTGTCGGGGAAAACATTCAGTACTTC
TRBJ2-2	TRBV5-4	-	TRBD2	CASSAGLAGYANTGELFF	TGTGCCAGCAGCGCCGGACTAGCGGGTTACGCGAACACCGGGGAGCTGTTTTTT
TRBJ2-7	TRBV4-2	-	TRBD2	CASSQDSVRGTYEQYF	TGTGCCAGCAGCCAAGATTCGGTGCGGGGGACCTACGAGCAGTACTTC
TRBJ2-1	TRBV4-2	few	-	CASSQVLGASNEQFF	TGTGCCAGCAGCCAAGTCTTGGGGGCCTCTAATGAGCAGTTCTTC
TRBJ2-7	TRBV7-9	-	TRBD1	CASSFPRTGGGEQYF	TGTGCCAGCAGCTTCCCCAGGACAGGGGGTGGGGAGCAGTACTTC
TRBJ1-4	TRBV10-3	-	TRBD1	CAIRPGTGPATNEKLFF	TGTGCCATCAGGCCAGGGACAGGACCCGCAACTAATGAAAAACTGTTTTTT